This entry is about one T cell receptor beta chain. The study sampled nominally healthy donors, though unrecorded immune exposures were likely. The primer mix had 60 Vbeta and 13 Jbeta primers. Clones were sequenced by immunoSEQ multiplex PCR, and TCRdb holds only the in-frame ones, with some missing. The table includes around 150,000 clones, around four fifths detected once. This sample is drawn from a study of cytomegalovirus exposure and HLA in healthy donors. CDR3 length equals 15 residues. The germline V gene has CDR1 SGHTA and CDR2 FQGTGA. Trimming stripped 5 bases from V and 9 bases from J, with 21 bases between.

This chain links TRBV7-3 with TRBJ2-3, with D maybe TRBD1 (6 bases). Sequencing used PBMCs. The receptor comes from a male donor in good health and CMV-seropositive. The CDR3 protein is CASSPPGQPRETQYF. The CDR3 DNA reads as TGTGCCAGCAGCCCCCCCGGACAGCCCAGGGAGACGCAGTATTTT.